Listed below are T cell receptor beta chains from one sample, sequenced in a study of early T cells in non-severe SARS-CoV-2 infection. TCRdb re-called the 5' RACE reads through MiXCR, storing one row per CDR3 protein. The data hold about 50,000 distinct CDR3 sequences, with about 15% observed a single time. This specimen was whole blood, taken at baseline. These receptors came from an adult who was a healthcare worker with PCR-confirmed SARS-CoV-2 infection or an uninfected control (not recorded which). CDR3s include the opening cysteine and the closing phenylalanine or tryptophan. Fields, in order: V gene, D gene, J gene, CDR3 protein. A D gene is named only where the DNA matches it firmly.

TRBV20-1	.	TRBJ2-3	CSAGERADTQYF
TRBV20-1	TRBD1	TRBJ2-7	CSAYIGGREQYF
TRBV29-1	TRBD2	TRBJ2-7	CSVRGGTAYEQYF
TRBV19	TRBD2	TRBJ2-7	CASSPGRDYYEQYF
TRBV6-5	.	TRBJ1-5	CASSYSQNNQPQHF
TRBV27	.	TRBJ2-3	CASSFRDGVTDTQYF
TRBV19	.	TRBJ2-5	CASSSPGKTQYF
TRBV13	TRBD1	TRBJ2-1	CASSEGTEGHEQFF
TRBV24-1	TRBD2	TRBJ2-1	CATSDIPGLARDNEQFF
TRBV28	.	TRBJ2-7	CASLGNYEQYF
TRBV15	.	TRBJ2-2	CATSRVLMGGLNTGELFF
TRBV6-6	.	TRBJ1-5	CASYRPGDQPQHF
TRBV7-2	TRBD2	TRBJ2-3	CASSFEREDTQYF
TRBV7-9	.	TRBJ2-7	CASSFSGYEQYF
TRBV12-3/TRBV12-4	.	TRBJ2-1	CASSFLPLSSRDEQFF
TRBV12-3/TRBV12-4	TRBD2	TRBJ2-7	CASSLVPAGAGHEQYF
TRBV28	.	TRBJ2-7	CASSTVGGGSYEQYF
TRBV27	.	TRBJ2-7	CASSSTLTQGGPAYEQYF
TRBV7-2	TRBD2	TRBJ2-7	CASSLERGGPEQYF
TRBV6-1	.	TRBJ1-2	CASSVPGQFYGYTF
TRBV28	.	TRBJ2-4	CASGWAALAKNIQYF
TRBV12-3/TRBV12-4	.	TRBJ1-3	CASSNQGSGNTIYF
TRBV5-1	TRBD2	TRBJ2-3	CASSPGLAGPDTQYF
TRBV7-9	.	TRBJ2-7	CASRYDRTGEQYF
TRBV14	.	TRBJ1-1	CASSLKTAGGREAFF
TRBV2	.	TRBJ2-1	CASSEAVGVPTEQFF
TRBV20-1	.	TRBJ2-3	CSARDALAGPDTQYF
TRBV12-5	TRBD1	TRBJ2-3	CASRDRGQDTQYF
TRBV29-1	.	TRBJ2-7	CSVEFGDNSYEQYF
TRBV12-3/TRBV12-4	.	TRBJ1-6	CASNTGSNNSPLHF